This TCR beta chain was recorded in a study of molecular identifiers for immune sequencing clone quantification. Only a few counts were recorded for this clonotype. The junction departs from germline at one end; a sequencing error may be responsible. Germline lookup yields CDR1 SEHNR and CDR2 FQNEAQ (reference sequence). The CDR3 consists of 17 residues. Libraries used about 19,000 to 1,100,000 sorted naive CD8 T cells and 10%, 30% or 50% RNA input. In the sort, naive CD8 T cells were defined as CD8+CD4-CCR7+CD45RA+. TCRdb fed the PCR reads into MiXCR, producing one record per CDR3 protein. The data contain more than 450,000 distinct CDR3 sequences, around a fifth of them singletons.

Sequencing was carried out using naive CD8+ T cells from blood, with Jurkat cell RNA spiked in. Subset in this sample: FACS-sorted CD8+CD4-CCR7+CD45RA+ naive T cells. This TCR came from a human donor in good health. Some libraries in this study had Jurkat cell RNA spiked in. The V and J genes are TRBV7-9 and TRBJ2-2, with TRBD1 identical over 12 bases. The CDR3 is CASSWSRDRGLTGKLFF. The DNA for the CDR3 is TGTGCCAGCAGCTGGTCCCGGGACAGGGGGCTCACCGGGAAGCTGTTTTTT. Looking up the rest from reference TRBV7-9 and TRBJ2-2 gives the full variable domain: DTGVSQNPRHKITKRGQNVTFRCDPISEHNRLYWYRQTLGQGPEFLTYFQNEAQLEKSRLLSDRFSAERPKGSFSTLEIQRTEQGDSAMYLCASSWSRDRGLTGKLFFGEGSRLTVL.